This T cell receptor beta chain came from a study of blood T cell repertoires in COVID-19. Background on the study: COVID-19 samples from acute and convalescent phases originated in the United States, Italy and Spain. T cells, B-cell-depleted T cells, or PBMCs provided the cDNA or gDNA that served as material.

Measured with immunoSEQ multiplex PCR; TCRdb has only the in-frame clones, and not every one. The sample consists of 95,000 to 150,000 clones, about 79% of them appearing once. Specimen: peripheral blood. The TCR originated in an older woman with acute or convalescent COVID-19.

Here the CDR3 reads CASRAGGGKNQPQHF. CDR3 sequence (DNA): TGCGCCAGCAGGGCAGGGGGCGGAAAAAATCAGCCCCAGCATTTT. The V call is TRBV10-2, the J call TRBJ1-5; 8 bases agree with TRBD1. CDR3 length: 15 amino acids. Trimming took 6 bases from V and 4 from J; bases not matched to a gene: 8. Germline CDR1 is WSHSY and CDR2 is SAAADI.